This entry concerns a single T cell receptor beta chain. Its antigen is currently unknown. These data belong to a study of identical twins. TCRdb itself ran the 5' RACE reads through MiXCR, one entry per CDR3 protein. The sample lists under 800,000 distinct CDR3 sequences, less than 25% occurring once. Findings of the study overall: Models underestimated how often monozygotic twins shared out-of-frame TCR alpha.

CDR3 length equals 13 residues. Germline CDR1 and CDR2: LGHDT and YNNKEL (reference sequence). V trimming: 4 bases; J trimming: 10 bases; junction bases outside the gene matches: 7. The same sample was also used in a study of T cells expressing NK-cell markers. That paper adds: Seven of the eight sequenced donors were classified as HCMV-seropositive, and one was classified as seronegative. For about 6 donors, the dominant NKG2C+ clonotypes made up about 1.0-7.5% of their CD8+ T cells.

This TCR was recovered from a woman aged 18-29 years in good health. The source material was PBMCs. The genes are TRBV3-1 and TRBJ2-1, with 7 bases identical to TRBD2. CDR3 nucleotide sequence: TGTGCCAGCAGCCTGCGCGGGAGCCGGGAGCAGTTCTTC. Amino acids: CASSLRGSREQFF.